This T cell receptor (beta chain) was sequenced in a study of vaccination effects on CD4 cells after COVID-19. Produced via immunoSEQ multiplex PCR; TCRdb's table is partial and in-frame only. Counted here are 26,000 or so clones, roughly four fifths occurring once; the ten biggest clones make up approximately 1.5%. In regard to this clone: Its antigen remains unidentified.

Per the germline V gene, CDR1 is SGHNT and CDR2 is YYREEE (reference sequence). This CDR3 region has 13 residues. Trimming left V 0 bases short and J 2 bases short, with 5 bases between. Using viral peptide pools, the ViraFEST assay grew out antigen-specific CD4+ T cells prior to sequencing. When less than 12 days of culture had elapsed, CD4+ T cells were isolated. The vaccine given was either BNT162b2 or mRNA-1273, in two doses. This TCR was sampled from a human donor who received a COVID-19 vaccine. Some clones in this sample may be carry-over from other donors' samples. The specimen was CD4+ T cells from PBMCs cultured with HCoV-NL63 spike peptides, collected after COVID-19 vaccination. The chain joins TRBV5-4 to TRBJ2-5, with D unclear. The CDR3 coding sequence is TGTGCCAGCAGCTTGGACCTTCAAGAGACCCAGTACTTC. It encodes CASSLDLQETQYF.